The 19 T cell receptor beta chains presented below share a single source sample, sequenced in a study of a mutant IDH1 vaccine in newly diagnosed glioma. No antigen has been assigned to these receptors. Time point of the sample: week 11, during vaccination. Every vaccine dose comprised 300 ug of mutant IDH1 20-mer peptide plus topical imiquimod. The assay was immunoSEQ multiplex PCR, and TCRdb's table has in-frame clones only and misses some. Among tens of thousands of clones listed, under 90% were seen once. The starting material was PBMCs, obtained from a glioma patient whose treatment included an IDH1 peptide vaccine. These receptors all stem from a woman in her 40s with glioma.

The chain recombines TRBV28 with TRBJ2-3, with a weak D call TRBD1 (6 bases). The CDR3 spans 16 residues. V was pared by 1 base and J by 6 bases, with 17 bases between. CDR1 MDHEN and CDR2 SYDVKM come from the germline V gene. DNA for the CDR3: TGTGCCAGCAGTTTATACAGGGACCCTCTGGCGGATACGCAGTATTTT. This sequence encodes CASSLYRDPLADTQYF. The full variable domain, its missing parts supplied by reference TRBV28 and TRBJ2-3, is DVKVTQSSRYLVKRTGEKVFLECVQDMDHENMFWYRQDPGLGLRLIYFSYDVKMKEKGDIPEGYSVSREKKERFSLILESASTNQTSMYLCASSLYRDPLADTQYFGPGTRLTVL.

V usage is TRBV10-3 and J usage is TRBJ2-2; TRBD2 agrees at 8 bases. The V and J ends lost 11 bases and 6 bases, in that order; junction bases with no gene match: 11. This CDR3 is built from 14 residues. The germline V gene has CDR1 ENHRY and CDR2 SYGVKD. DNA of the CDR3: TGTGCCGCCGGGGCTTCGGGAGGGGCCGGGGAGCTGTTTTTT. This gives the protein CAAGASGGAGELFF.

CDR3 nucleotide sequence: TGCGCCAGCAGCCGGGGACTAGCGGGACAGAACGAGCAGTACTTC. This sequence encodes CASSRGLAGQNEQYF. The chain uses TRBV4-1 and TRBJ2-7; 13 bases match TRBD2. Germline CDR1 is MGHRA and CDR2 is YSYEKL. The CDR3 has 15 amino acids. Germline trimming cut 4 bases from V and 5 bases from J; bases unmatched to any gene: 5.

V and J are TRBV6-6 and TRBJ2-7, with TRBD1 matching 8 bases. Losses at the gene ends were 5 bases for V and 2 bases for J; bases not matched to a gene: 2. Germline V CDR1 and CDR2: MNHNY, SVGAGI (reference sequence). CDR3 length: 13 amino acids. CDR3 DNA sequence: TGTGCCAGCAGTCGACAGGGGCCCTACGAGCAGTACTTC. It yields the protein CASSRQGPYEQYF.

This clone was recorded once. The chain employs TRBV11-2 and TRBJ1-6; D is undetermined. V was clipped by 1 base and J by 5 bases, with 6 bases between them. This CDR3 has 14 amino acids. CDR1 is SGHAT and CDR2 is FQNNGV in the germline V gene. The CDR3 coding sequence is TGTGCCAGCAGCTTAGCGGTCAATAATTCACCCCTCCACTTT. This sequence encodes CASSLAVNNSPLHF.

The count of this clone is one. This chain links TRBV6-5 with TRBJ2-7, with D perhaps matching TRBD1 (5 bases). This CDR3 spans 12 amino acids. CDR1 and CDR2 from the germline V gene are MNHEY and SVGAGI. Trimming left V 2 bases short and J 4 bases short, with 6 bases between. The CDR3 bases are TGTGCCAGCAGTTACAGGGGTTACGAGCAGTACTTC. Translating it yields CASSYRGYEQYF.

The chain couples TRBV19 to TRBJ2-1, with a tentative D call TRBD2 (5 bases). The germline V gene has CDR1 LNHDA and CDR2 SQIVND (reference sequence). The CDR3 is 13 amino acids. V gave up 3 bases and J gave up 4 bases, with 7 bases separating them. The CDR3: CASSIEGYNEQFF. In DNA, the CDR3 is TGTGCCAGTAGTATCGAGGGTTACAATGAGCAGTTCTTC.

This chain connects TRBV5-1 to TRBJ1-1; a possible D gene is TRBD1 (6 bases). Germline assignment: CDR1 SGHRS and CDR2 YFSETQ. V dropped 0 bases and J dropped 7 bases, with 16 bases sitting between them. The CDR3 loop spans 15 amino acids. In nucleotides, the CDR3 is TGCGCCAGCAGCTTGGCCGGGCAGGGGATCGGTGAAGCTTTCTTT. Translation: CASSLAGQGIGEAFF.

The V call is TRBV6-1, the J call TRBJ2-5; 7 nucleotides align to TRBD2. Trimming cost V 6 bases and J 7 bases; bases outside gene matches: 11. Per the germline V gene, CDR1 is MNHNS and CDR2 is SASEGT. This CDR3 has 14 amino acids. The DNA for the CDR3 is TGTGCCAGCAGCGCCGGGACTACGGGGAGGACCCAGTACTTC. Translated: CASSAGTTGRTQYF.

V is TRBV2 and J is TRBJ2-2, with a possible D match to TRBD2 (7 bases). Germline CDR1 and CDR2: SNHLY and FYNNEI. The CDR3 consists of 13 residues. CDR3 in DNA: TGTGTCTCTCGGGGGGCTTACACCGGGGAGCTGTTTTTT. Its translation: CVSRGAYTGELFF.

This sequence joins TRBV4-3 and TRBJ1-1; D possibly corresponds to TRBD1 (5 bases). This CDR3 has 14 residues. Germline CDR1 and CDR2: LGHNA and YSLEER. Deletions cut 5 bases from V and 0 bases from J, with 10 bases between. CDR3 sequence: CASSEGQMNTEAFF. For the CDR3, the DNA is TGCGCCAGCAGCGAGGGGCAGATGAACACTGAAGCTTTCTTT.

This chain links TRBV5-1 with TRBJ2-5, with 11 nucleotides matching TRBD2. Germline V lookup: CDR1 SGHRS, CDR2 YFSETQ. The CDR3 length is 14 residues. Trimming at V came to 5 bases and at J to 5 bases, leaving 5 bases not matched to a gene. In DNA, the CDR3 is TGCGCCAGCAGGGCCTGGACTAGCGGGGAGACCCAGTACTTC. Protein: CASRAWTSGETQYF.

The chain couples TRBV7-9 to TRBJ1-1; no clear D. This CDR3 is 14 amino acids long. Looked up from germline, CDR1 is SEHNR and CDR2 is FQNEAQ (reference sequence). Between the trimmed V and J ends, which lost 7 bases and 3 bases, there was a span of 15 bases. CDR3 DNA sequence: TGTGCCAGCATCCACCCCGTGCGGGACACTGAAGCTTTCTTT. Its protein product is CASIHPVRDTEAFF.

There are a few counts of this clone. CDR3 loop: CAWSGKGNQPQHF. The CDR3 DNA sequence: TGTGCCTGGAGTGGAAAGGGAAATCAGCCCCAGCATTTT. The V call is TRBV30, the J call TRBJ1-5; D uncertain. Germline-derived CDR1 and CDR2 are GTSNPN and SVGIG (reference sequence). Trimming removed 1 base from V and 4 bases from J, with 8 bases in between. The CDR3 is made up of 13 amino acids. Full variable domain (remainder filled in from reference TRBV30 and TRBJ1-5): SQTIHQWPATLVQPVGSPLSLECTVEGTSNPNLYWYRQAAGRGLQLLFYSVGIGQISSEVPQNLSASRPQDRQFILSSKKLLLSDSGFYLCAWSGKGNQPQHFGDGTRLSIL.

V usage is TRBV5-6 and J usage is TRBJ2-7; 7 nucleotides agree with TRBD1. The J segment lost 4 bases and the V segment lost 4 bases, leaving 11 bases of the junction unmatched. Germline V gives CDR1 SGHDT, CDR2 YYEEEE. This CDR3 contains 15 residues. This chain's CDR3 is CASSTAQGVSYEQYF. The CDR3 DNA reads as TGTGCCAGCAGCACGGCGCAGGGGGTGTCTTACGAGCAGTACTTC.

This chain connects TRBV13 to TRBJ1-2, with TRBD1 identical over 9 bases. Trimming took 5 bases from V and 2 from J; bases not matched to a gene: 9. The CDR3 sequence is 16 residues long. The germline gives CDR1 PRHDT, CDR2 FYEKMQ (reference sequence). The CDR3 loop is CASSRDRGQGNYGYTF. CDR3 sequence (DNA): TGTGCCAGCAGCCGTGACCGGGGACAGGGAAACTATGGCTACACCTTC.

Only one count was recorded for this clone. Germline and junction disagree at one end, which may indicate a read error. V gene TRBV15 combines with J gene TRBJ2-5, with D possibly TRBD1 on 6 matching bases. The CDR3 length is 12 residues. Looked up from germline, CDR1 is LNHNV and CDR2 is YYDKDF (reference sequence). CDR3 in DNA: TGTGCCACCAGCGACCGGACAGTTAGTGTGGACTTC. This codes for CATSDRTVSVDF.

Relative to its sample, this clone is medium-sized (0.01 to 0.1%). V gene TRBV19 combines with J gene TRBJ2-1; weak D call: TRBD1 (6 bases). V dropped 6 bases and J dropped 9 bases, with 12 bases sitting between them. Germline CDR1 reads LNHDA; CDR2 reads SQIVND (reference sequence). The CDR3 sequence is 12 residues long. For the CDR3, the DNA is TGTGCCAGTAGCCAACAGGGACCTGAGCAGTTCTTC. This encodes CASSQQGPEQFF.

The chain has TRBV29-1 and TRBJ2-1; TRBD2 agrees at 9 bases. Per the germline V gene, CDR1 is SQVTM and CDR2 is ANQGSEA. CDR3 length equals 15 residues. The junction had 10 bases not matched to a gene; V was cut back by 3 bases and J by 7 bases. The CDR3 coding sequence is TGCAGCGTTGAGTGGGCGGGAGGGCCTGAGAATGAGCAGTTCTTC. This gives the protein CSVEWAGGPENEQFF.